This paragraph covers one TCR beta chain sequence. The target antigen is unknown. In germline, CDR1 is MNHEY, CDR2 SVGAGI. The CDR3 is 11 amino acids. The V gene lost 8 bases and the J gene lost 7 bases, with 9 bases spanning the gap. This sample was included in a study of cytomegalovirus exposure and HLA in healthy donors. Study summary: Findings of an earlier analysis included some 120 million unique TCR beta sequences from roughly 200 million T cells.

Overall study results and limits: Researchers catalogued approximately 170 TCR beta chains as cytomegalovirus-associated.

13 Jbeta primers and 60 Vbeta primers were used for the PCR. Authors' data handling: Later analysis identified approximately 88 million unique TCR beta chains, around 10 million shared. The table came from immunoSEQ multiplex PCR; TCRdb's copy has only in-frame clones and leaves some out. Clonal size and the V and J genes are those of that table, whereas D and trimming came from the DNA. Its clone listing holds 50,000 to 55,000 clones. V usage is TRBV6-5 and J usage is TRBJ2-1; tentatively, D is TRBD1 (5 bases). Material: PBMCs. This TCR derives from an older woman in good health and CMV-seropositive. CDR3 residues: CASRQGNEQFF. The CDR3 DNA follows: TGTGCCAGCCGCCAGGGTAATGAGCAGTTCTTC.